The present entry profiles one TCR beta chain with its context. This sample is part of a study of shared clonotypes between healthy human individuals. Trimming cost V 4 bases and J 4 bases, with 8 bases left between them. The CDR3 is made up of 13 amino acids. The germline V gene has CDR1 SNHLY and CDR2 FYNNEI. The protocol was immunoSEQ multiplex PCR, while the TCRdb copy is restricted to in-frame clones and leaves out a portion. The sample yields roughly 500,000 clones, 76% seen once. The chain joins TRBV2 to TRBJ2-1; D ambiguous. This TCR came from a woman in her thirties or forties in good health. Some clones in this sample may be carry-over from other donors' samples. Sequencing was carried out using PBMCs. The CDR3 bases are TGTGCCAGCAGTGTAATCTTGTACAATGAGCAGTTCTTC. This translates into CASSVILYNEQFF.